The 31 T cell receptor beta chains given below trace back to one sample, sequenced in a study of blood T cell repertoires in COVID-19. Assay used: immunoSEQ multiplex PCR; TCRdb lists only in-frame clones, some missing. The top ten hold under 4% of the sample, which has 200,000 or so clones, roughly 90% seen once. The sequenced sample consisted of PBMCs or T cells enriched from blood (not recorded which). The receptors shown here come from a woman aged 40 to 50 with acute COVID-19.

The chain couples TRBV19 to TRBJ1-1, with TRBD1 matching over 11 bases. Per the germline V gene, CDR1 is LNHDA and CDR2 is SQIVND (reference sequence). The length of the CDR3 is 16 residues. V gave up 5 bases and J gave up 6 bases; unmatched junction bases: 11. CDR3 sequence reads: CASSVVTGTGGAEAFF. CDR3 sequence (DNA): TGTGCCAGTAGTGTAGTAACCGGGACAGGGGGGGCTGAAGCTTTCTTT. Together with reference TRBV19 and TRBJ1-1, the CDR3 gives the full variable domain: DGGITQSPKYLFRKEGQNVTLSCEQNLNHDAMYWYRQDPGQGLRLIYYSQIVNDFQKGDIAEGYSVSREKKESFPLTVTSAQKNPTAFYLCASSVVTGTGGAEAFFGQGTRLTVV.

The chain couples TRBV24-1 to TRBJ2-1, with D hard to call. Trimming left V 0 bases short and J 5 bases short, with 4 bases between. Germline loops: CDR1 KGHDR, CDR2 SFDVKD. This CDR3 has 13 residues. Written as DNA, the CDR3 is TGTGCCACCAGTGATTTGTTAGACAATGAGCAGTTCTTC. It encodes CATSDLLDNEQFF.

CDR3 DNA sequence: TGTGCCAGCAGCTTGTCCTTTGGTGCGGGGGGCGCGAGAGAAAAACTGTTTTTT. Amino acid sequence: CASSLSFGAGGAREKLFF. The chain employs TRBV7-2 and TRBJ1-4, with D perhaps matching TRBD1 (6 bases). There are 18 residues in the CDR3. Germline CDR1 reads SGHTA; CDR2 reads FQGNSA. V was cut by 3 bases and J by 8 bases, with 25 bases left in between.

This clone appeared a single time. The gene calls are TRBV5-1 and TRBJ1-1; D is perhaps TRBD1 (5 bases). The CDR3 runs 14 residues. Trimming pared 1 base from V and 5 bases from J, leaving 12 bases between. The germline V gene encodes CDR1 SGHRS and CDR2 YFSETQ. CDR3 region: CASSLTGGDTEAFF. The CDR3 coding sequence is TGCGCCAGCAGCTTGACAGGCGGGGATACTGAAGCTTTCTTT.

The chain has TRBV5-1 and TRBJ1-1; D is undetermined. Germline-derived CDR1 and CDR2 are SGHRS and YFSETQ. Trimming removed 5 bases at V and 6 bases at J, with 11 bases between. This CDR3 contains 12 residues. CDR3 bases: TGCGCCAGCAGTTCATCAACTGCTGAAGCTTTCTTT. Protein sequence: CASSSSTAEAFF.

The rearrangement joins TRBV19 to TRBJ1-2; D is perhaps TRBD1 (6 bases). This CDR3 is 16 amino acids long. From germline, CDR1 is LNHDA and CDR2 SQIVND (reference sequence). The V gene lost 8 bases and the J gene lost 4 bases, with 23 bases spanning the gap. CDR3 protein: CASRNGGAKFVYGYTF. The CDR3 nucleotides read TGTGCCAGTCGAAACGGGGGGGCTAAGTTTGTCTATGGCTACACCTTC. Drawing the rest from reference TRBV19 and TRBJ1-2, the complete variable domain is DGGITQSPKYLFRKEGQNVTLSCEQNLNHDAMYWYRQDPGQGLRLIYYSQIVNDFQKGDIAEGYSVSREKKESFPLTVTSAQKNPTAFYLCASRNGGAKFVYGYTFGSGTRLTVV.

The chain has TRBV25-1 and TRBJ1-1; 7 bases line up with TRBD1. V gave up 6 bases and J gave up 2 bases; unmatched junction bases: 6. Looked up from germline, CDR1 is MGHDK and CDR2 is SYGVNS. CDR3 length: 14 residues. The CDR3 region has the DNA TGTGCCAGCAGGCCCACAGGGGATAACACTGAAGCTTTCTTT. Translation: CASRPTGDNTEAFF.

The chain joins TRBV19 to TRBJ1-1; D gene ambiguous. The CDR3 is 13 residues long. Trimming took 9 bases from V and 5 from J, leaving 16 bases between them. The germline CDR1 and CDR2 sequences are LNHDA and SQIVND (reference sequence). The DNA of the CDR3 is TGTGCCAGCAGAGACGACATAAGGACTGAAGCTTTCTTT. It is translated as CASRDDIRTEAFF. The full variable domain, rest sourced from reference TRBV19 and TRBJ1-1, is DGGITQSPKYLFRKEGQNVTLSCEQNLNHDAMYWYRQDPGQGLRLIYYSQIVNDFQKGDIAEGYSVSREKKESFPLTVTSAQKNPTAFYLCASRDDIRTEAFFGQGTRLTVV.

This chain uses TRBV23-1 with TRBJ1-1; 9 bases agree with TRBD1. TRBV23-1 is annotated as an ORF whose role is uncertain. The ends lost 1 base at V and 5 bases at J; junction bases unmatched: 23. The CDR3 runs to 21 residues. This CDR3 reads CASSQFSGQGTSLPSGTEAFF. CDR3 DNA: TGCGCCAGCAGTCAATTTTCCGGACAGGGGACCTCACTCCCCTCAGGGACTGAAGCTTTCTTT.

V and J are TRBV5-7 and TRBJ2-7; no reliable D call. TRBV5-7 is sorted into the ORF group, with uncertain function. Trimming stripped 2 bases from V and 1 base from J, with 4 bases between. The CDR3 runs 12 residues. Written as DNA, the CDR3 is TGTGCCAGCAGCTTCTTATCCTACGAGCAGTACTTC. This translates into CASSFLSYEQYF.

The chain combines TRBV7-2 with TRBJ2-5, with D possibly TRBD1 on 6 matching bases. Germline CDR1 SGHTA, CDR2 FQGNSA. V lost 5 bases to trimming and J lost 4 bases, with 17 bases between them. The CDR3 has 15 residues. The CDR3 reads CASSLGSDSGETQYF. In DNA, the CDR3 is TGTGCCAGCAGCCTAGGGTCGGACAGTGGAGAGACCCAGTACTTC.

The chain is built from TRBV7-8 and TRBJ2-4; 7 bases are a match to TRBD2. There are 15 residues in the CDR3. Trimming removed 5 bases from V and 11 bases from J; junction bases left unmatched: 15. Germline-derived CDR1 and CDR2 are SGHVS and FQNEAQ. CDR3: CASSPQIGARGVQYF. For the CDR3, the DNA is TGTGCCAGCAGCCCACAAATAGGGGCCCGGGGGGTTCAGTACTTC.

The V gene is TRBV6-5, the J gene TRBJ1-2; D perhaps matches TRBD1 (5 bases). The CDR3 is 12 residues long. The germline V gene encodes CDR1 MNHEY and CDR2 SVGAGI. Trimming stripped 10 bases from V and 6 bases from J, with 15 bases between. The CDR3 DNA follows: TGTGCCACCGCCCTAGGGGCCGATGGCTACACCTTC. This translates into CATALGADGYTF.

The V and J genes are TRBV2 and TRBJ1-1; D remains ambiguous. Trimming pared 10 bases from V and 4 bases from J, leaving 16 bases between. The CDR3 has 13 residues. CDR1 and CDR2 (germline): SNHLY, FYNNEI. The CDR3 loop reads CATGERVGTEAFF. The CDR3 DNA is TGTGCCACCGGAGAGAGGGTAGGCACTGAAGCTTTCTTT.

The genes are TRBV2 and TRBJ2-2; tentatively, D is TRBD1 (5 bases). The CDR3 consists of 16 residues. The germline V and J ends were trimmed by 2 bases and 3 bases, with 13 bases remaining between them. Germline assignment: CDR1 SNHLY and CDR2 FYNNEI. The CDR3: CASSELQGVDTGELFF. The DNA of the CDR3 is TGTGCCAGCAGTGAACTTCAGGGTGTGGACACCGGGGAGCTGTTTTTT.

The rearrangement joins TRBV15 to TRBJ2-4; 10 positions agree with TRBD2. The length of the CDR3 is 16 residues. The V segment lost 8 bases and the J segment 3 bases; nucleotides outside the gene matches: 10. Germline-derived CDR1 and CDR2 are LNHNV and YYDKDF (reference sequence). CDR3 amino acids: CATSSLEREGKNIQYF. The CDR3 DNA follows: TGTGCCACCTCTTCTTTGGAGCGGGAGGGCAAAAACATTCAGTACTTC.

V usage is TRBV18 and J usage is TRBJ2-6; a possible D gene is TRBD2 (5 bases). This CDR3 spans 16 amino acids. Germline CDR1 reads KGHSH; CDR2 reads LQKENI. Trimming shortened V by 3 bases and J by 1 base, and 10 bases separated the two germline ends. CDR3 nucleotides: TGTGCCAGCTCACCTCTGGGGAGATCTGGGGCCAACGTCCTGACTTTC. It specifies CASSPLGRSGANVLTF.

This CDR3 is CASAPPTGGDGYTF. CDR3 in DNA: TGTGCCAGCGCCCCACCGACAGGGGGCGACGGCTACACCTTC. J is TRBJ1-2 and V is TRBV7-8; 10 bases map to TRBD1. The CDR3 totals 14 residues. CDR1 and CDR2 (germline): SGHVS, FQNEAQ. V was pared by 8 bases and J by 8 bases, with 11 bases of the junction left unmatched. The full variable domain, rest sourced from reference TRBV7-8 and TRBJ1-2, is GAGVSQSPRYKVAKRGQDVALRCDPISGHVSLFWYQQALGQGPEFLTYFQNEAQLDKSGLPSDRFFAERPEGSVSTLKIQRTQQEDSAVYLCASAPPTGGDGYTFGSGTRLTVV.

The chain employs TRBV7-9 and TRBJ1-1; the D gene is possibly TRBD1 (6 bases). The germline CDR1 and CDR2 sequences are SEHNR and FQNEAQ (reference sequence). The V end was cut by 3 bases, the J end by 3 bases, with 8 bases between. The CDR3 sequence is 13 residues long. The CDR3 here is CASSFRTDTEAFF. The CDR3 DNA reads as TGTGCCAGCAGCTTTAGGACAGACACTGAAGCTTTCTTT.

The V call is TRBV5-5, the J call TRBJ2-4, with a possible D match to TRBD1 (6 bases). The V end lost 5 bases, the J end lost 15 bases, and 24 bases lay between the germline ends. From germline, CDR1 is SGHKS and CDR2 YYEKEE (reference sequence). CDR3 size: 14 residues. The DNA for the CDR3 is TGTGCCAGCAGTATGACCCGGGACACCCCTCGCCGGTACTTC. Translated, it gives CASSMTRDTPRRYF.

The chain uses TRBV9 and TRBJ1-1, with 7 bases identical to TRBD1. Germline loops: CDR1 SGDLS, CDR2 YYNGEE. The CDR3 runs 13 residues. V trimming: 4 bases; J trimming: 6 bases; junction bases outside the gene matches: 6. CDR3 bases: TGTGCCAGCAGCAGGGGGCATCAGGCTGAAGCTTTCTTT. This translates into CASSRGHQAEAFF.

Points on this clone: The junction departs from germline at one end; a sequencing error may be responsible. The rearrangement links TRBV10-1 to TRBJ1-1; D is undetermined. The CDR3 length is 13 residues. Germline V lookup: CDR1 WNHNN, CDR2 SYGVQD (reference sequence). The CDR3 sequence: CASSESINTEAFF. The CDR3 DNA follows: TGCGCCAGCAGTGAGTCGATTAACACCGAAGCTTTCTTT.

The CDR3 reads CASNGQGHAGELFF. CDR3 sequence (DNA): TGTGCCAGCAATGGACAGGGGCACGCCGGGGAGCTGTTTTTT. The chain couples TRBV6-5 to TRBJ2-2, with 9 bases lining up with TRBD1. CDR3 size: 14 residues. CDR1 and CDR2 from the germline V gene are MNHEY and SVGAGI. V lost 7 bases, J lost 6 bases, and 6 bases stayed unmatched.

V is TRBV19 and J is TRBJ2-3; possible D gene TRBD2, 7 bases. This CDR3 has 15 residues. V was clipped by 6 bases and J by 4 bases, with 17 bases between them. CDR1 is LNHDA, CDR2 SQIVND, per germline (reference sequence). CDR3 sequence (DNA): TGTGCCAGTAGCCTAGCGGCAGGGGTGGCAGATACGCAGTATTTT. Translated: CASSLAAGVADTQYF.

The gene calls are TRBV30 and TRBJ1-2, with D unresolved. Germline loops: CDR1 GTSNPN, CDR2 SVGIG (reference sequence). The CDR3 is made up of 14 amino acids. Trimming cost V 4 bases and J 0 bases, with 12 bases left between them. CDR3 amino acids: CAWTLGGANYGYTF. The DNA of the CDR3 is TGTGCCTGGACCCTTGGAGGAGCTAACTATGGCTACACCTTC.

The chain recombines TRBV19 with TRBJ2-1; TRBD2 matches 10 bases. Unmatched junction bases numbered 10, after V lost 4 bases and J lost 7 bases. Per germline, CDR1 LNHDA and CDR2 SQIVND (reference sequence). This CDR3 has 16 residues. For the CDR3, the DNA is TGTGCCAGTAGTAGGAGCGGGGGGGCTATTTTTAATGAGCAGTTCTTC. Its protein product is CASSRSGGAIFNEQFF.

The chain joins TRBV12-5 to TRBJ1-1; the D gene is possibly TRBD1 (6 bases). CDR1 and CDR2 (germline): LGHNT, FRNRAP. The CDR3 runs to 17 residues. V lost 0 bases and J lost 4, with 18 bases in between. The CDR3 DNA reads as TGTGCTAGTGGTTTGGTCTTCCTACAGGGCGAGGGCACTGAAGCTTTCTTT. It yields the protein CASGLVFLQGEGTEAFF.

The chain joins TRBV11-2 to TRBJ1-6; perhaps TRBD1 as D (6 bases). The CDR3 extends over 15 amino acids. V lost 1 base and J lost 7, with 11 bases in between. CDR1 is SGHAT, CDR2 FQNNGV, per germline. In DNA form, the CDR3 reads TGTGCCAGCAGCTTAGCGCCCAGGGGCAATTCACCCCTCCACTTT. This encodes CASSLAPRGNSPLHF.

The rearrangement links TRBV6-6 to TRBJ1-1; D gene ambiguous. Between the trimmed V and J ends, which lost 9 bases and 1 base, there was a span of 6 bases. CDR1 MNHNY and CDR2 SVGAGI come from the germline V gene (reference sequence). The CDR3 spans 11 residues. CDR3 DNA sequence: TGTGCCAGTGCAGGGAACACTGAAGCTTTCTTT. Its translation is CASAGNTEAFF.

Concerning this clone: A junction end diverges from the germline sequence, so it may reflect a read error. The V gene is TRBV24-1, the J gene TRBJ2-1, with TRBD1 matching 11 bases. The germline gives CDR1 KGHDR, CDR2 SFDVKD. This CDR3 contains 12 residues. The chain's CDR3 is CATSDGTGGALF. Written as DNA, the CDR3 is TGTGCCACCAGTGACGGGACAGGGGGGGCCCTCTTC.

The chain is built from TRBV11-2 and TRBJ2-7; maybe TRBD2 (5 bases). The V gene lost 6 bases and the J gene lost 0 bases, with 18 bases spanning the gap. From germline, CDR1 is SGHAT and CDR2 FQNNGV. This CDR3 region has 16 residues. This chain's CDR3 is CASRSGGWKSSYEQYF. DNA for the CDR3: TGTGCCAGCAGATCAGGAGGATGGAAAAGCTCCTACGAGCAGTACTTC.